The source of this TCR beta chain is a study of T cell responses to AZD1222 COVID-19 vaccine. Using immunoSEQ multiplex PCR, the repertoire was profiled, and TCRdb retains in-frame clones only, with some absent. This table holds 100,000 or so clones, 80% to 90% found once. This CDR3 contains 12 residues. V was pared by 0 bases and J by 6 bases, with 5 bases between. Per the germline V gene, CDR1 is LGHDT and CDR2 is YNNKEL (reference sequence). Points from the study as a whole: Recipients of AZD1222 seropositive at baseline numbered only 6 or 7. There were vaccine-associated CD4 TCRs across spike, dominant at 160-218 and 743-854.

As concerns this clone: Its target is not known.

The source is an adult who received the AZD1222 COVID-19 vaccine. The genes are TRBV3-1 (or the pseudogene TRBV3-2) and TRBJ2-5; D is unresolved. The specimen was peripheral blood, collected 28 days after the second AZD1222 dose. This CDR3 is CASSQDPQTQYF. In DNA, the CDR3 is TGTGCCAGCAGCCAAGATCCCCAGACCCAGTACTTC.